Shown below are 27 T cell receptor beta chains from a single sample sequenced in a study of beta chain features in type 1 diabetes. Their target antigens are unknown. What was sequenced were expressed TCRB transcripts, since all of the isolated RNA had been reverse transcribed. Method: immunoSEQ multiplex PCR; TCRdb's copy keeps in-frame clones and lacks some. The sample has some 160,000 clones, roughly 9% seen once; the top ten hold roughly 0.7%. Overall study results and limits: Researchers report that Type 1 diabetes patients had moderately but significantly shorter TCRB CDR3s across all four CD4+ subsets.

Input material: central memory CD4+ T cells from blood. Every receptor here comes from a young woman with type 1 diabetes.

This clone was counted only a few times. CDR3 residues: CASSAGTLTEAFF. DNA of the CDR3: TGTGCCAGCTCGGCCGGGACACTCACTGAAGCTTTCTTT. This rearrangement joins TRBV18 to TRBJ1-1; a weak D match, TRBD1 (6 bases). This CDR3 has 13 amino acids. Trimming pared 6 bases from V and 4 bases from J, leaving 12 bases between. Germline values: CDR1 KGHSH, CDR2 LQKENI. The variable domain in full, with the rest retrieved from reference TRBV18 and TRBJ1-1, is NAGVMQNPRHLVRRRGQEARLRCSPMKGHSHVYWYRQLPEEGLKFMVYLQKENIIDESGMPKERFSAEFPKEGPSILRIQQVVRGDSAAYFCASSAGTLTEAFFGQGTRLTVV.

Only a few counts were recorded for this clone. This sequence joins TRBV4-1 and TRBJ2-7; D may be TRBD1 (6 bases). CDR1 is MGHRA, CDR2 YSYEKL, per germline. V lost 4 bases, J lost 1 base, and 11 bases lay in between. The CDR3 is 14 amino acids. CDR3 nucleotides: TGCGCCAGCAGCCCAGTAGGACAGTCCTACGAGCAGTACTTC. The encoded protein is CASSPVGQSYEQYF.

This chain uses TRBV7-2 with TRBJ1-1; D might be TRBD1 (5 bases). The V gene lost 5 bases and the J gene lost 5 bases, with 12 bases spanning the gap. Looked up from germline, CDR1 is SGHTA and CDR2 is FQGNSA. CDR3 length: 13 residues. The CDR3 DNA reads TGTGCCAGCAGCGGACGGAGGGGTACTGAAGCTTTCTTT. Translating it yields CASSGRRGTEAFF.

This clone has more than one count but fewer than ten. The CDR3 bases are TGTGCCAGCAGCGGGGCGGCCGTGAACACTGAAGCTTTCTTT. Translating gives CASSGAAVNTEAFF. The V gene is TRBV7-9, the J gene TRBJ1-1; tentatively, D is TRBD1 (5 bases). The germline CDR1 and CDR2 sequences are SEHNR and FQNEAQ (reference sequence). The CDR3 has 14 amino acids. Trimming removed 5 bases at V and 0 bases at J, with 10 bases between.

This clone showed up just a few times. The J gene is TRBJ2-5, the V gene TRBV4-1; the D gene is possibly TRBD2 (6 bases). The germline V gene encodes CDR1 MGHRA and CDR2 YSYEKL. V was cut by 1 base and J by 5 bases, with 14 bases left in between. This CDR3 has 15 amino acids. CDR3 bases: TGCGCCAGCAGCCAAGGAGGGACTCGTGGGGAGACCCAGTACTTC. Amino acid sequence: CASSQGGTRGETQYF.

This rearrangement joins TRBV18 to TRBJ2-1, with 9 nucleotides matching TRBD1. CDR3 length equals 15 residues. The junction had 6 bases not matched to a gene; V was cut back by 0 bases and J by 9 bases. The germline V gene has CDR1 KGHSH and CDR2 LQKENI. DNA of the CDR3: TGTGCCAGCTCACCACCCGTGGGACAGGGTGGTGAGCAGTTCTTC. Amino acids: CASSPPVGQGGEQFF.

This chain joins TRBV18 and TRBJ2-3; the D is unclear. Deletions cut 0 bases from V and 6 bases from J, with 16 bases between. CDR3 length: 16 amino acids. Germline V gene data show CDR1 as KGHSH and CDR2 as LQKENI. The CDR3 DNA follows: TGTGCCAGCTCACCACCGTCTTCGGCTAGGAGCGATACGCAGTATTTT. It specifies CASSPPSSARSDTQYF.

The V and J genes are TRBV18 and TRBJ1-2; possible D gene TRBD1, 5 bases. This CDR3 contains 13 residues. V was clipped by 3 bases and J by 14 bases, with 19 bases between them. Germline CDR1 and CDR2: KGHSH and LQKENI. The CDR3 region has the DNA TGTGCCAGCTCACCTACGGGGGAAGGAGTTGTAACCTTC. Translated, it gives CASSPTGEGVVTF.

This clone has just a few counts. The genes are TRBV5-1 and TRBJ1-4; D possibly corresponds to TRBD1 (5 bases). Between the trimmed V and J ends, which lost 4 bases and 4 bases, there was a span of 14 bases. The CDR3 sequence is 15 residues long. CDR1 is SGHRS and CDR2 is YFSETQ in the germline V gene. CDR3 protein: CASSRGTDNNEKLFF. Written as DNA, the CDR3 is TGCGCCAGCAGCCGCGGGACGGATAATAATGAAAAACTGTTTTTT.

CDR3 in DNA: TGTGCCAGCAGCTCAGACGACAGGTTGATTTGTAGCAATCAGCCCCAGCATTTT. Translated: CASSSDDRLICSNQPQHF. This chain uses TRBV7-4 with TRBJ1-5; TRBD1 is a possible D gene (6 bases). The V end was cut by 4 bases, the J end by 0 bases, with 19 bases between. The CDR3 has 18 residues. CDR1 is SGHVT and CDR2 is SQSDAQ in the germline V gene.

The DNA of the CDR3 is TGTGCCAGCAGCAAACTGGAGGAACCTTACGAGCAGTACTTC. This translates into CASSKLEEPYEQYF. This sequence joins TRBV5-4 and TRBJ2-7; D might be TRBD2 (5 bases). The CDR3 has 14 residues. Between the trimmed V and J ends, which lost 4 bases and 4 bases, there was a span of 15 bases. Per germline, CDR1 SGHNT and CDR2 YYREEE (reference sequence).

The chain carries TRBV4-1 and TRBJ1-5; D not certain. The CDR3 sequence is 13 residues long. The V end lost 4 bases, the J end lost 7 bases, and 11 bases lay between the germline ends. Germline V gene lookup returns CDR1 MGHRA and CDR2 YSYEKL. CDR3 loop: CASSLTSEQPQHF. CDR3 DNA: TGCGCCAGCAGCCTTACATCGGAGCAGCCCCAGCATTTT.

This clone was seen once. The gene calls are TRBV16 and TRBJ1-2; 8 nucleotides match TRBD1. With 2 bases clipped from V and 7 bases from J, the junction kept 9 bases outside the gene matches. CDR1 and CDR2 from the germline V gene are KGHSY and FQNENV. The CDR3 contains 15 residues. The CDR3 reads CASSQPGQGGGGYTF. The DNA of the CDR3 is TGTGCCAGCAGCCAACCCGGACAGGGAGGAGGTGGCTACACCTTC.

In its sample, this clone was seen a few times. The V call is TRBV10-3, the J call TRBJ2-6, with 8 bases fitting TRBD1. Germline CDR1 is ENHRY and CDR2 is SYGVKD. This CDR3 spans 16 amino acids. The junction had 4 bases not matched to a gene; V was cut back by 6 bases and J by 0 bases. CDR3 nucleotides: TGTGCCATCAGAAGACAGGGGAGCTCTGGGGCCAACGTCCTGACTTTC. Protein product: CAIRRQGSSGANVLTF.

The rearrangement joins TRBV28 to TRBJ2-7; 8 bases line up with TRBD1. V was pared by 3 bases and J by 6 bases, with 10 bases of the junction left unmatched. CDR3 size: 15 residues. Germline V CDR1 and CDR2: MDHEN, SYDVKM. For the CDR3, the DNA is TGTGCCAGCAGTTTCCCCACCGGACAGGGTCTCGAGCAGTACTTC. Its protein is CASSFPTGQGLEQYF.

This clone was seen at least ten times. The chain joins TRBV7-2 to TRBJ1-2; 8 nucleotides match TRBD1. The V segment lost 7 bases and the J segment 1 base; nucleotides outside the gene matches: 2. The CDR3 extends over 13 amino acids. Germline values: CDR1 SGHTA, CDR2 FQGNSA. CDR3 sequence (DNA): TGTGCCAGCAACACAGGGGGTAACTATGGCTACACCTTC. Translating gives CASNTGGNYGYTF.

This clone was seen ten or more times. The chain combines TRBV23-1 with TRBJ2-1; 8 nucleotides match TRBD1. TRBV23-1 is an open reading frame, and its role is uncertain. The CDR3 length is 15 residues. With V trimmed by 6 bases and J by 3 bases, 7 bases remained unmatched. The chain's CDR3 is CASSHQGAGYNEQFF. The DNA of the CDR3 is TGCGCCAGCAGCCATCAGGGGGCAGGCTACAATGAGCAGTTCTTC.

This clone was picked up a small number of times. As DNA, the CDR3 is TGTGCCAGCAGTGAACACAGTGGCTACACCTTC. It translates to CASSEHSGYTF. This sequence joins TRBV6-1 and TRBJ1-2; D unclear. V lost 2 bases and J 7 bases, leaving 5 bases between the germline ends. The germline gives CDR1 MNHNS, CDR2 SASEGT. The length of the CDR3 is 11 residues.

This clone was seen only a few times. This chain joins TRBV10-2 and TRBJ2-2; 8 bases map to TRBD2. The CDR3 runs to 17 residues. CDR1 and CDR2 (germline): WSHSY, SAAADI. V lost 7 bases and J lost 0; bases outside the gene matches: 10. CDR3: CASISPGREANTGELFF. DNA of the CDR3: TGCGCCAGCATTTCCCCGGGGCGGGAGGCGAACACCGGGGAGCTGTTTTTT.

The chain is built from TRBV28 and TRBJ2-5, with TRBD2 matching over 11 bases. Germline V gene sequence: CDR1 MDHEN, CDR2 SYDVKM. This CDR3 region has 15 residues. Trimming removed 3 bases from V and 4 bases from J; junction bases left unmatched: 4. The CDR3 is CASSFSGRAAETQYF. The CDR3 DNA reads as TGTGCCAGCAGTTTTAGCGGGAGGGCCGCAGAGACCCAGTACTTC.

This clone came up a few times. CDR3 DNA: TGCAGCGGATCAGGCACGGGGGGCGGTGGCTACACCTTC. Protein product: CSGSGTGGGGYTF. The V and J genes are TRBV29-1 and TRBJ1-2, with a weak D call TRBD1 (6 bases). The CDR3 covers 13 residues. V dropped 7 bases and J dropped 7 bases, with 19 bases sitting between them. Germline CDR1 reads SQVTM; CDR2 reads ANQGSEA.

This clone has only a few counts. The chain has TRBV7-8 and TRBJ2-3; D might be TRBD2 (6 bases). CDR1 SGHVS and CDR2 FQNEAQ come from the germline V gene. The CDR3 consists of 16 residues. The V and J ends lost 8 bases and 0 bases respectively, with 18 bases between them. CDR3 nucleotide sequence: TGTGCCAGCTCAAAAGGCGGAGGGTATAGCACAGATACGCAGTATTTT. It specifies CASSKGGGYSTDTQYF.

The rearrangement links TRBV11-2 to TRBJ1-1; D is undetermined. The CDR3 loop spans 14 amino acids. Looked up from germline, CDR1 is SGHAT and CDR2 is FQNNGV. Deletions cut 5 bases from V and 1 base from J, with 11 bases between. The CDR3 spells CASSPPSGNTEAFF. CDR3 bases: TGTGCCAGCAGCCCCCCGAGCGGGAACACTGAAGCTTTCTTT.

The V gene is TRBV2, the J gene TRBJ1-5; TRBD1 is a possible D gene (6 bases). Trimming pared 4 bases from V and 2 bases from J, leaving 15 bases between. This CDR3 has 16 residues. The germline V gene encodes CDR1 SNHLY and CDR2 FYNNEI. CDR3 bases: TGTGCCAGCAGTGCTCGGGGGGCACGTGGCAATCAGCCCCAGCATTTT. This gives the protein CASSARGARGNQPQHF.

The chain links TRBV2 to TRBJ1-1, with 7 bases fitting TRBD1. CDR1 and CDR2 (germline): SNHLY, FYNNEI. The CDR3 covers 13 residues. Trimming removed 7 bases from V and 1 base from J; junction bases left unmatched: 3. CDR3 region: CASTRTGNTEAFF. The DNA of the CDR3 is TGTGCCAGCACCCGGACAGGGAACACTGAAGCTTTCTTT.

The chain employs TRBV18 and TRBJ2-7, with TRBD1 matching 7 bases. Germline values: CDR1 KGHSH, CDR2 LQKENI. Losses at the gene ends were 6 bases for V and 2 bases for J; bases not matched to a gene: 13. The length of the CDR3 is 16 residues. The CDR3 here is CASSQGVAGGAYEQYF. The CDR3 DNA is TGTGCCAGCTCGCAAGGTGTGGCAGGGGGTGCCTACGAGCAGTACTTC.

The chain uses TRBV19 and TRBJ2-2, with a possible D match to TRBD1 (6 bases). Germline V gene data show CDR1 as LNHDA and CDR2 as SQIVND (reference sequence). CDR3 length: 13 residues. V shed 9 bases and J shed 4 bases, with 12 bases lying between them. The CDR3 reads CARTSGATGELFF. CDR3 DNA sequence: TGTGCCAGAACATCAGGGGCCACCGGGGAGCTGTTTTTT. Full variable domain (remainder filled in from reference TRBV19 and TRBJ2-2): DGGITQSPKYLFRKEGQNVTLSCEQNLNHDAMYWYRQDPGQGLRLIYYSQIVNDFQKGDIAEGYSVSREKKESFPLTVTSAQKNPTAFYLCARTSGATGELFFGEGSRLTVL.